The rows below give T cell receptor beta chains drawn from one sample of a study of technical replicates of blood from a handful of donors. Using immunoSEQ multiplex PCR, the repertoire was profiled, and TCRdb retains in-frame clones only, with some absent. The sample lists about 58,000 clones, approximately 95% occurring once. The sequenced sample was PBMCs. The receptors here all came from a human donor in good health. Some clones in this sample may be carry-over from other donors' samples. The CDR3 runs from the conserved cysteine through the conserved F or W. The D gene is left open where the match is weak. Where a row states a size, it is once, few, many or the class of an expanded clone; other rows omit it.

clone size	D gene	V gene	J gene	CDR3 protein	CDR3 DNA
once	TRBD1	TRBV14	TRBJ2-3	CASSQGRTGSTDTQYF	TGTGCCAGCAGCCAAGGCCGGACAGGGAGCACAGATACGCAGTATTTT
-	TRBD2	TRBV29-1	TRBJ2-1	CSVESGGGRNNEQFF	TGCAGCGTTGAATCGGGAGGAGGTCGGAATAATGAGCAGTTCTTC
-	-	TRBV6-5	TRBJ1-2	CAAFGGSGYTF	TGTGCCGCGTTCGGGGGGAGCGGCTACACCTTC
few	-	TRBV9	TRBJ1-6	CASSRGDSPLHF	TGTGCCAGCAGCCGGGGAGATTCACCCCTCCACTTT
-	-	TRBV29-1	TRBJ2-2	CSVTDSNTGELFF	TGCAGCGTGACAGACAGCAACACCGGGGAGCTGTTTTTT
-	-	TRBV19	TRBJ1-4	CASSPGGTTNEKLFF	TGTGCCAGTAGCCCCGGGGGAACAACTAATGAAAAACTGTTTTTT
-	-	TRBV5-1	TRBJ2-1	CASSFSAAANEQFF	TGCGCCAGCAGCTTTTCGGCAGCGGCCAATGAGCAGTTCTTC
once	-	TRBV7-2	TRBJ1-5	CASSYINQPQHF	TGTGCCAGCAGCTACATCAATCAGCCCCAGCATTTT
-	TRBD1	TRBV18	TRBJ1-2	CASSPPQQGRRGYTF	TGTGCCAGCTCACCACCTCAACAGGGGAGAAGGGGCTACACCTTC
once	TRBD2	TRBV10-1	TRBJ2-7	CASSEGLAEYEQYF	TGCGCCAGCAGTGAGGGACTAGCGGAGTACGAGCAGTACTTC
-	TRBD1	TRBV15	TRBJ2-3	CATSRDLPGGTGADTQYF	TGTGCCACCAGCAGAGATTTGCCAGGAGGGACAGGAGCAGATACGCAGTATTTT
-	TRBD1	TRBV11-2	TRBJ1-2	CASRFPAGGARGYTF	TGTGCCAGCAGGTTCCCCGCAGGGGGCGCGAGAGGCTACACCTTC
-	-	TRBV7-8	TRBJ1-2	CASRRSVWDINYGYTF	TGTGCCAGCAGGCGATCGGTATGGGACATCAACTATGGCTACACCTTC
-	-	TRBV2	TRBJ2-1	CASSFPIQSYNEQFF	TGTGCCAGCAGTTTTCCTATCCAATCCTACAATGAGCAGTTCTTC
-	TRBD2	TRBV5-6	TRBJ2-7	CASSPSGGYEQYF	TGTGCCAGCAGTCCTAGCGGGGGTTACGAGCAGTACTTC
once	TRBD1	TRBV29-1	TRBJ1-2	CSVEGQGIDGYTF	TGCAGCGTTGAAGGACAGGGGATCGATGGCTACACCTTC
once	-	TRBV6-1	TRBJ2-7	CASSNTGEQYF	TGTGCCAGCAGTAATACGGGGGAGCAGTACTTC
-	-	TRBV5-4	TRBJ2-1	CASSQGHRDEQFF	TGTGCCAGCAGCCAGGGACATCGGGATGAGCAGTTCTTC